A selection of T cell receptor beta chains follows, all from one sample in a study of human T cells and chemical hapten exposure. TCRdb ran MiXCR on the RACE reads and lists one entry per CDR3 protein. Counted here are around 380,000 distinct CDR3 sequences, approximately 5% occurring once; the ten biggest clones make up 2% to 2.5%. The sequencing here drew on whole blood, taken in connection with sensitization to the hapten diphenylcyclopropenone (DPC). These receptors originate from a woman in her 50s with alopecia areata. Some clones in this sample may be carry-over from other donors' samples. Both conserved end residues are part of each CDR3. D genes are given only for firm matches. Clone size is given for some rows only: seen once, a few or many times, or a class if the clone is expanded.

.	TRBV7-2	.	TRBJ1-6	CASSSFPAGSPLHF	TGTGCCAGCAGCTCTTTCCCCGCTGGGTCACCCCTCCACTTT
few	TRBV18	.	TRBJ1-5	CASSPIGDQPQHF	TGTGCCAGCTCACCAATAGGGGATCAGCCCCAGCATTTT
many	TRBV7-6	.	TRBJ1-1	CASSLDWLNTEAFF	TGTGCCAGCAGCTTAGATTGGTTGAACACTGAAGCTTTCTTT
many	TRBV4-3	.	TRBJ1-3	CASSQDRAGSSGNTIYF	TGCGCCAGCAGCCAAGATCGGGCAGGGTCTTCTGGAAACACCATATATTTT
few	TRBV29-1	.	TRBJ2-4	CSVALRDHGAKNIQYF	TGCAGCGTCGCCCTCCGGGACCACGGGGCCAAAAACATTCAGTACTTC
many	TRBV2	.	TRBJ1-1	CASRLRQTPEAFF	TGTGCCAGCAGACTAAGACAGACCCCTGAAGCTTTCTTT
many	TRBV27	TRBD1	TRBJ1-2	CASSSDRGSSGYTF	TGTGCCAGCAGTTCGGACAGGGGGTCGAGTGGCTACACCTTC
many	TRBV20-1	.	TRBJ2-5	CSARQGYQETQYF	TGCAGTGCTAGGCAGGGGTACCAAGAGACCCAGTACTTC
.	TRBV28	.	TRBJ1-2	CASRGGVVYGYTF	TGTGCCAGCAGGGGGGGGGTAGTCTATGGCTACACCTTC
many	TRBV7-3	TRBD1	TRBJ2-7	CASSEQGTDEQYF	TGTGCCAGCAGCGAACAGGGGACGGACGAGCAGTACTTC
many	TRBV20-1	.	TRBJ2-2	CSAREAGYTGELFF	TGCAGTGCTAGAGAGGCAGGGTACACCGGGGAGCTGTTTTTT
.	TRBV28	.	TRBJ2-5	CASSQPGARGETQYF	TGTGCCAGCAGTCAGCCCGGGGCTCGGGGAGAGACCCAGTACTTC
many	TRBV7-8	.	TRBJ2-3	CASNFLHTDTQYF	TGTGCCAGCAACTTTTTACACACAGATACGCAGTATTTT
many	TRBV27	.	TRBJ1-2	CASIPKETEFYGYTF	TGTGCCAGCATCCCGAAGGAGACTGAATTCTATGGCTACACCTTC
many	TRBV6-5	TRBD1	TRBJ1-6	CASRTGTANNSPLHF	TGTGCCAGCAGAACCGGGACAGCAAATAATTCACCCCTCCACTTT
many	TRBV27	.	TRBJ2-7	CASSGGQTYEQYF	TGTGCCAGCAGTGGGGGACAAACCTACGAGCAGTACTTC
many	TRBV27	.	TRBJ1-1	CASILGGVAFF	TGTGCCAGCATCCTAGGAGGGGTGGCTTTCTTT
few	TRBV12-3/TRBV12-4	TRBD1	TRBJ2-7	CASSAGTDHYEQYF	TGTGCCAGCAGTGCTGGGACAGACCACTACGAGCAGTACTTC
many	TRBV6-5	.	TRBJ1-2	CASSWTAGSNYGYTF	TGTGCCAGCAGTTGGACAGCCGGCAGCAACTATGGCTACACCTTC
many	TRBV5-5	.	TRBJ2-7	CASSGILYEQYF	TGTGCCAGCAGCGGGATCCTCTACGAGCAGTACTTC
many	TRBV7-2	.	TRBJ2-5	CASSSPWDVEETQYF	TGTGCCAGCAGCTCCCCCTGGGACGTTGAAGAGACCCAGTACTTC
.	TRBV6-5	TRBD1	TRBJ1-5	CASRPRTGRDQPQHF	TGTGCCAGCAGACCTAGGACAGGGAGAGACCAGCCCCAGCATTTT
few	TRBV27	TRBD1	TRBJ1-3	CASSLAGQYGNTIYF	TGTGCCAGCAGTTTAGCGGGACAGTATGGAAACACCATATATTTT
.	TRBV20-1	.	TRBJ2-3	CSARSPRGTDTQYF	TGCAGTGCTAGATCCCCCCGGGGCACAGATACGCAGTATTTT
.	TRBV3-1	.	TRBJ1-5	CASSQATSEQPQHF	TGTGCCAGCAGCCAAGCCACGTCGGAGCAGCCCCAGCATTTT
many	TRBV2	.	TRBJ1-2	CASSDGGWSYGYTF	TGTGCCAGCAGTGACGGCGGCTGGAGCTATGGCTACACCTTC
few	TRBV7-2	.	TRBJ2-3	CASSFSLSTDTQYF	TGTGCCAGCAGCTTCTCCCTTAGCACAGATACGCAGTATTTT
few	TRBV3-1	TRBD2	TRBJ2-1	CASRPGLAETSAYNEQFF	TGTGCCAGCAGGCCGGGACTAGCGGAAACCTCTGCCTACAATGAGCAGTTCTTC
many	TRBV6-2/TRBV6-3	.	TRBJ2-4	CASSYSKNRVRTKNIQYF	TGTGCCAGCAGTTACTCGAAAAACCGCGTCAGAACCAAAAACATTCAGTACTTC
many	TRBV7-2	TRBD2	TRBJ2-3	CASSSRTSGQYADTQYF	TGTGCCAGCAGCTCCCGGACTAGCGGTCAATATGCAGATACGCAGTATTTT
many	TRBV7-2	TRBD1	TRBJ1-5	CASSTDRAQPQHF	TGTGCCAGCAGCACTGACAGGGCCCAGCCCCAGCATTTT
many	TRBV12-3/TRBV12-4	.	TRBJ1-1	CASSLRHMNTEAFF	TGTGCCAGCAGTTTGCGGCACATGAACACTGAAGCTTTCTTT
few	TRBV6-6	.	TRBJ1-5	CATVGTPLGPQHF	TGTGCCACCGTGGGGACTCCTTTGGGGCCCCAGCATTTT
many	TRBV9	TRBD2	TRBJ2-3	CASSVLAASTDTQYF	TGTGCCAGCAGCGTGCTAGCGGCGAGCACAGATACGCAGTATTTT
many	TRBV20-1	.	TRBJ1-1	CSAPHGNRLNTEAFF	TGCAGTGCCCCCCACGGGAACAGACTAAACACTGAAGCTTTCTTT
few	TRBV29-1	.	TRBJ2-7	CSVVPFASYEQYF	TGCAGCGTTGTCCCGTTTGCATCCTACGAGCAGTACTTC
many	TRBV6-5	TRBD1	TRBJ1-1	CASRLTGGTTNTEAFF	TGTGCCAGCAGACTAACAGGGGGAACTACGAACACTGAAGCTTTCTTT
.	TRBV9	.	TRBJ1-1	CASSALQGSEAFF	TGTGCCAGCAGCGCTTTACAGGGATCTGAAGCTTTCTTT
few	TRBV12-3/TRBV12-4	TRBD2	TRBJ2-7	CASSLLAGGGEQYF	TGTGCCAGCAGTTTACTAGCGGGAGGGGGCGAGCAGTACTTC
few	TRBV29-1	.	TRBJ2-3	CSVNGGSVTDTQYF	TGCAGCGTTAATGGGGGTTCAGTCACAGATACGCAGTATTTT
few	TRBV12-3/TRBV12-4	.	TRBJ2-3	CASSLTVGRDTQYF	TGTGCCAGCAGTCTGACAGTAGGGAGAGATACGCAGTATTTT
.	TRBV2	.	TRBJ2-7	CASSGTGSGEQYF	TGTGCCAGCAGTGGGACTGGCTCTGGGGAGCAGTACTTC
.	TRBV29-1	TRBD1	TRBJ2-3	CSVDATWDRGTDTQYF	TGCAGCGTTGACGCAACGTGGGACAGGGGAACAGATACGCAGTATTTT
few	TRBV24-1	.	TRBJ2-1	CATSIYNEQFF	TGTGCCACCAGCATATACAATGAGCAGTTCTTC
many	TRBV28	TRBD1	TRBJ1-6	CASSKTGANNSPLHF	TGTGCCAGCAGTAAGACAGGGGCAAATAATTCACCCCTCCACTTT
many	TRBV12-3/TRBV12-4	.	TRBJ2-3	CASSFMDRRYF	TGTGCCAGCAGTTTTATGGACAGAAGGTATTTT
.	TRBV29-1	.	TRBJ2-7	CSVGRTYEQYF	TGCAGCGTTGGGCGGACCTACGAGCAGTACTTC
few	TRBV5-1	TRBD1	TRBJ2-7	CASSLWDGQGIHF	TGCGCCAGCAGCTTGTGGGACGGACAGGGCATTCACTTC
many	TRBV4-1	.	TRBJ1-6	CASSQEGGRASSPLHF	TGCGCCAGCAGCCAAGAAGGTGGCCGGGCAAGTTCACCCCTCCACTTT
.	TRBV19	.	TRBJ1-2	CASNSLERGYTF	TGTGCCAGTAATTCCCTTGAGCGTGGCTACACCTTC
many	TRBV6-5	.	TRBJ2-5	CASSYSRQETQYF	TGTGCCAGCAGTTACTCCCGGCAGGAGACCCAGTACTTC
many	TRBV28	.	TRBJ1-5	CASSLPDRLNQPQHF	TGTGCCAGCAGTTTACCCGACAGACTGAATCAGCCCCAGCATTTT
.	TRBV13	TRBD2	TRBJ2-3	CASSEGLAGGPQDTQYF	TGTGCCAGCAGCGAGGGACTAGCGGGAGGGCCACAAGATACGCAGTATTTT
few	TRBV25-1	.	TRBJ2-4	CASTLGGTDIQYF	TGTGCCAGCACCCTAGGGGGAACGGACATTCAGTACTTC